These 14 T cell receptor beta chains were sequenced from one sample in a study of low-dose radiotherapy and immunotherapy resistance in tumors. For amplifying TCRs, the PCR ran for around 20 cycles with Phusion, which was used together with a constant-region primer and the adapter on the V primers. In TCRdb, the reads were re-called with MiXCR into one record per CDR3 protein. This table holds tens of thousands of distinct CDR3 sequences, about an eighth found once. Time point defined: before trial treatment. The sequencing here drew on PBMCs, taken before treatment. The receptors shown here come from a female donor with ovarian cancer.

This clonotype was detected ten times or more. The chain uses TRBV3-1 and TRBJ2-7; D might be TRBD2 (5 bases). Trimming left V 4 bases short and J 0 bases short, with 7 bases between. Germline CDR1 reads LGHDT; CDR2 reads YNNKEL (reference sequence). This CDR3 has 13 amino acids. As DNA, the CDR3 is TGTGCCAGCAGCCGGACTCCCTCCTACGAGCAGTACTTC. Its translation is CASSRTPSYEQYF.

This clonotype occurred many times. The chain carries TRBV7-3 and TRBJ2-3; 11 bases line up with TRBD1. This CDR3 has 16 amino acids. V shed 4 bases, J shed 3 bases, and the junction held 6 bases outside the gene matches. CDR1 is SGHTA, CDR2 FQGTGA, per germline. This CDR3 is CASSSGTGGGTDTQYF. Written as DNA, the CDR3 is TGTGCCAGCAGCTCCGGGACAGGGGGGGGAACAGATACGCAGTATTTT.

The sample holds many counts of this clonotype. The CDR3 nucleotides read TGTGCCAGCAGCTTGATGGGATTAGGCGGCACAGATACGCAGTATTTT. Translated, it gives CASSLMGLGGTDTQYF. The V call is TRBV5-4, the J call TRBJ2-3; D uncertain. Trimming cost V 1 base and J 1 base, with 13 bases left between them. Germline assignment: CDR1 SGHNT and CDR2 YYREEE (reference sequence). The length of the CDR3 is 16 residues.

Of note for this clonotype: A read error is possible here, since a much larger clone lies one base away. J is TRBJ1-5 and V is TRBV13; D call uncertain. V gave up 5 bases and J gave up 3 bases, with 8 bases separating them. From germline, CDR1 is PRHDT and CDR2 FYEKMQ (reference sequence). The CDR3 has 13 residues. CDR3 sequence reads: CASSEGINQPQHF. Written as DNA, the CDR3 is TGTGCCAGCAGCGAGGGCATCAATCAGCCCCAGCATTTT.

At least ten counts were recorded for this clonotype. This chain connects TRBV7-9 to TRBJ1-4; TRBD1 agrees at 9 bases. The CDR3 contains 15 residues. Germline V lookup: CDR1 SEHNR, CDR2 FQNEAQ (reference sequence). The V gene end was trimmed by 2 bases and the J gene end by 7 bases; junction bases not matched to a gene: 5. For the CDR3, the DNA is TGTGCCAGCAGCTTAACAGGGGGCGATGGTGAAAAACTGTTTTTT. Its translation: CASSLTGGDGEKLFF.

A word on this clonotype: A far larger clone is off by one base, so a read error is likely. The rearrangement uses TRBV11-2 and TRBJ1-1; D is perhaps TRBD1 (5 bases). Trimming shortened V by 5 bases and J by 13 bases, and 20 bases separated the two germline ends. The CDR3 extends over 13 amino acids. CDR1 is SGHAT, CDR2 FQNNGV, per germline. CDR3 coding DNA: TGTGCCAGCAGCCGACCGGGGACGGGTGTGGATTTCTTT. It is translated as CASSRPGTGVDFF.

This clonotype has ten or more counts. The chain links TRBV30 to TRBJ2-3, with 7 bases aligning to TRBD1. The CDR3 spans 14 residues. The germline CDR1 and CDR2 sequences are GTSNPN and SVGIG (reference sequence). The ends lost 5 bases at V and 1 base at J; junction bases unmatched: 6. The CDR3 nucleotides read TGTGCCTGGGCGAGGGACAGTGGCACAGATACGCAGTATTTT. It specifies CAWARDSGTDTQYF.

Ten or more counts support this clonotype. V gene TRBV12-3 or TRBV12-4 combines with J gene TRBJ2-1; D might be TRBD1 or TRBD2, each matching 5 bases. Trimming removed 7 bases from V and 0 bases from J, with 13 bases in between. The CDR3 is made up of 15 amino acids. The CDR3 spells CASTFGASSYNEQFF. The CDR3 coding sequence is TGTGCCAGCACCTTCGGGGCAAGCTCCTACAATGAGCAGTTCTTC.

The chain joins TRBV28 to TRBJ2-7; D is tentatively TRBD1 or TRBD2 (5 bases each). The CDR3 length is 15 residues. The ends were cut back, 6 bases at V and 2 bases at J, with 17 bases in the middle. Germline V CDR1 and CDR2: MDHEN, SYDVKM. CDR3 region: CASSLGLERTYEQYF. The CDR3 DNA reads as TGTGCCAGCAGCTTGGGGCTAGAGCGGACCTACGAGCAGTACTTC. Supplemented by reference TRBV28 and TRBJ2-7, the full variable domain reads DVKVTQSSRYLVKRTGEKVFLECVQDMDHENMFWYRQDPGLGLRLIYFSYDVKMKEKGDIPEGYSVSREKKERFSLILESASTNQTSMYLCASSLGLERTYEQYFGPGTRLTVT.

A few counts support this clonotype. CDR3 region: CASKGALNEQFF. As DNA, the CDR3 is TGTGCCAGCAAGGGTGCGCTGAACGAGCAGTTCTTC. The chain carries TRBV28 and TRBJ2-1; D remains unclear. From germline, CDR1 is MDHEN and CDR2 SYDVKM. This CDR3 contains 12 residues. Trimming took off 7 bases at V and 10 bases at J, with 14 bases between the two ends.

This clonotype was seen more than once but under ten times. J is TRBJ1-1 and V is TRBV12-3 or TRBV12-4; D is unresolved. Trimming took 2 bases from V and 0 from J, leaving 10 bases between them. The CDR3 sequence is 15 residues long. CDR3: CASSLSVSLNTEAFF. CDR3 bases: TGTGCCAGCAGTTTAAGCGTCAGTTTGAACACTGAAGCTTTCTTT.

This clonotype was seen many times. J is TRBJ2-1 and V is TRBV6-6, with 9 bases identical to TRBD2. V lost 2 bases to trimming and J lost 8 bases; unmatched junction nucleotides: 13. The CDR3 runs to 17 residues. The germline V gene has CDR1 MNHNY and CDR2 SVGAGI (reference sequence). DNA of the CDR3: TGTGCCAGCAGTTACGGGATAGCGGGAGCCCCAGGCGATGAGCAGTTCTTC. This codes for CASSYGIAGAPGDEQFF.

The chain couples TRBV18 to TRBJ2-1; TRBD2 agrees at 10 bases. The CDR3 is 14 amino acids. Germline V gives CDR1 KGHSH, CDR2 LQKENI. The ends lost 5 bases at V and 5 bases at J; junction bases unmatched: 3. CDR3 in amino acids: CASSSSGGHNEQFF. Written as DNA, the CDR3 is TGTGCCAGCTCATCTAGCGGGGGCCACAATGAGCAGTTCTTC.

This clonotype was observed at least ten times. The chain is built from TRBV7-3 and TRBJ2-2, with 9 bases lining up with TRBD1. Germline assignment: CDR1 SGHTA and CDR2 FQGTGA. The CDR3 consists of 15 residues. Losses at the gene ends were 5 bases for V and 3 bases for J; bases not matched to a gene: 4. The chain's CDR3 is CASSPGTGYTGELFF. For the CDR3, the DNA is TGTGCCAGCAGCCCCGGGACAGGGTACACCGGGGAGCTGTTTTTT.